This T cell receptor beta chain was sequenced during a study of blood T cell repertoires in COVID-19. Across the study: Acute and convalescent COVID-19 specimens originated in the United States, Italy and Spain. PBMCs, B-cell-depleted T cells, or T cells provided the cDNA or gDNA that made up the material.

Germline V gene sequence: CDR1 SQVTM, CDR2 ANQGSEA. The CDR3 sequence is 14 residues long. With V trimmed by 6 bases and J by 3 bases, 9 bases remained unmatched. Measured with immunoSEQ multiplex PCR; TCRdb has only the in-frame clones, and not every one. The sample shows a few hundred thousand clones, approximately 81% of them seen only once. Sequencing input: peripheral blood. J is TRBJ2-7 and V is TRBV29-1, with 9 bases identical to TRBD1. The receptor was isolated from a man aged 55 to 70 with acute or convalescent COVID-19. The CDR3 sequence is CSVRQGEGLYEQYF. CDR3 in DNA: TGCAGCGTGCGACAGGGGGAAGGGCTCTACGAGCAGTACTTC.